This T cell receptor (beta chain) was found in a study of cytomegalovirus exposure and HLA in healthy donors. Findings and limits, study-wide: What a later analysis reportedly showed was that an Asian-associated ancestry cluster had fewer N-insertions than the roughly 700-donor mean. Later on, an analysis showed TCR association rates differing by HLA locus, with DRB1 the most and HLA-C the fewest.

Primers for the PCR totalled 60 Vbeta and 13 Jbeta. Generated by immunoSEQ multiplex PCR, the TCRdb table keeps only in-frame clones and is missing some. The sample carries approximately 100,000 clones, about 76% recorded once. Germline V lookup: CDR1 ENHRY, CDR2 SYGVKD. The CDR3 totals 14 residues. V lost 8 bases to trimming and J lost 2 bases; unmatched junction nucleotides: 5. This clone showed up just once. Its cognate antigen is unknown. V gene TRBV10-3 combines with J gene TRBJ2-3; 9 bases are shared with TRBD2. This receptor was identified in a man aged 35 to 55 in good health and CMV-seronegative. The sequencing sample was made of PBMCs. The CDR3 is CAISLAGFTDTQYF. CDR3 in DNA: TGTGCCATCTCCCTAGCGGGATTCACAGATACGCAGTATTTT.